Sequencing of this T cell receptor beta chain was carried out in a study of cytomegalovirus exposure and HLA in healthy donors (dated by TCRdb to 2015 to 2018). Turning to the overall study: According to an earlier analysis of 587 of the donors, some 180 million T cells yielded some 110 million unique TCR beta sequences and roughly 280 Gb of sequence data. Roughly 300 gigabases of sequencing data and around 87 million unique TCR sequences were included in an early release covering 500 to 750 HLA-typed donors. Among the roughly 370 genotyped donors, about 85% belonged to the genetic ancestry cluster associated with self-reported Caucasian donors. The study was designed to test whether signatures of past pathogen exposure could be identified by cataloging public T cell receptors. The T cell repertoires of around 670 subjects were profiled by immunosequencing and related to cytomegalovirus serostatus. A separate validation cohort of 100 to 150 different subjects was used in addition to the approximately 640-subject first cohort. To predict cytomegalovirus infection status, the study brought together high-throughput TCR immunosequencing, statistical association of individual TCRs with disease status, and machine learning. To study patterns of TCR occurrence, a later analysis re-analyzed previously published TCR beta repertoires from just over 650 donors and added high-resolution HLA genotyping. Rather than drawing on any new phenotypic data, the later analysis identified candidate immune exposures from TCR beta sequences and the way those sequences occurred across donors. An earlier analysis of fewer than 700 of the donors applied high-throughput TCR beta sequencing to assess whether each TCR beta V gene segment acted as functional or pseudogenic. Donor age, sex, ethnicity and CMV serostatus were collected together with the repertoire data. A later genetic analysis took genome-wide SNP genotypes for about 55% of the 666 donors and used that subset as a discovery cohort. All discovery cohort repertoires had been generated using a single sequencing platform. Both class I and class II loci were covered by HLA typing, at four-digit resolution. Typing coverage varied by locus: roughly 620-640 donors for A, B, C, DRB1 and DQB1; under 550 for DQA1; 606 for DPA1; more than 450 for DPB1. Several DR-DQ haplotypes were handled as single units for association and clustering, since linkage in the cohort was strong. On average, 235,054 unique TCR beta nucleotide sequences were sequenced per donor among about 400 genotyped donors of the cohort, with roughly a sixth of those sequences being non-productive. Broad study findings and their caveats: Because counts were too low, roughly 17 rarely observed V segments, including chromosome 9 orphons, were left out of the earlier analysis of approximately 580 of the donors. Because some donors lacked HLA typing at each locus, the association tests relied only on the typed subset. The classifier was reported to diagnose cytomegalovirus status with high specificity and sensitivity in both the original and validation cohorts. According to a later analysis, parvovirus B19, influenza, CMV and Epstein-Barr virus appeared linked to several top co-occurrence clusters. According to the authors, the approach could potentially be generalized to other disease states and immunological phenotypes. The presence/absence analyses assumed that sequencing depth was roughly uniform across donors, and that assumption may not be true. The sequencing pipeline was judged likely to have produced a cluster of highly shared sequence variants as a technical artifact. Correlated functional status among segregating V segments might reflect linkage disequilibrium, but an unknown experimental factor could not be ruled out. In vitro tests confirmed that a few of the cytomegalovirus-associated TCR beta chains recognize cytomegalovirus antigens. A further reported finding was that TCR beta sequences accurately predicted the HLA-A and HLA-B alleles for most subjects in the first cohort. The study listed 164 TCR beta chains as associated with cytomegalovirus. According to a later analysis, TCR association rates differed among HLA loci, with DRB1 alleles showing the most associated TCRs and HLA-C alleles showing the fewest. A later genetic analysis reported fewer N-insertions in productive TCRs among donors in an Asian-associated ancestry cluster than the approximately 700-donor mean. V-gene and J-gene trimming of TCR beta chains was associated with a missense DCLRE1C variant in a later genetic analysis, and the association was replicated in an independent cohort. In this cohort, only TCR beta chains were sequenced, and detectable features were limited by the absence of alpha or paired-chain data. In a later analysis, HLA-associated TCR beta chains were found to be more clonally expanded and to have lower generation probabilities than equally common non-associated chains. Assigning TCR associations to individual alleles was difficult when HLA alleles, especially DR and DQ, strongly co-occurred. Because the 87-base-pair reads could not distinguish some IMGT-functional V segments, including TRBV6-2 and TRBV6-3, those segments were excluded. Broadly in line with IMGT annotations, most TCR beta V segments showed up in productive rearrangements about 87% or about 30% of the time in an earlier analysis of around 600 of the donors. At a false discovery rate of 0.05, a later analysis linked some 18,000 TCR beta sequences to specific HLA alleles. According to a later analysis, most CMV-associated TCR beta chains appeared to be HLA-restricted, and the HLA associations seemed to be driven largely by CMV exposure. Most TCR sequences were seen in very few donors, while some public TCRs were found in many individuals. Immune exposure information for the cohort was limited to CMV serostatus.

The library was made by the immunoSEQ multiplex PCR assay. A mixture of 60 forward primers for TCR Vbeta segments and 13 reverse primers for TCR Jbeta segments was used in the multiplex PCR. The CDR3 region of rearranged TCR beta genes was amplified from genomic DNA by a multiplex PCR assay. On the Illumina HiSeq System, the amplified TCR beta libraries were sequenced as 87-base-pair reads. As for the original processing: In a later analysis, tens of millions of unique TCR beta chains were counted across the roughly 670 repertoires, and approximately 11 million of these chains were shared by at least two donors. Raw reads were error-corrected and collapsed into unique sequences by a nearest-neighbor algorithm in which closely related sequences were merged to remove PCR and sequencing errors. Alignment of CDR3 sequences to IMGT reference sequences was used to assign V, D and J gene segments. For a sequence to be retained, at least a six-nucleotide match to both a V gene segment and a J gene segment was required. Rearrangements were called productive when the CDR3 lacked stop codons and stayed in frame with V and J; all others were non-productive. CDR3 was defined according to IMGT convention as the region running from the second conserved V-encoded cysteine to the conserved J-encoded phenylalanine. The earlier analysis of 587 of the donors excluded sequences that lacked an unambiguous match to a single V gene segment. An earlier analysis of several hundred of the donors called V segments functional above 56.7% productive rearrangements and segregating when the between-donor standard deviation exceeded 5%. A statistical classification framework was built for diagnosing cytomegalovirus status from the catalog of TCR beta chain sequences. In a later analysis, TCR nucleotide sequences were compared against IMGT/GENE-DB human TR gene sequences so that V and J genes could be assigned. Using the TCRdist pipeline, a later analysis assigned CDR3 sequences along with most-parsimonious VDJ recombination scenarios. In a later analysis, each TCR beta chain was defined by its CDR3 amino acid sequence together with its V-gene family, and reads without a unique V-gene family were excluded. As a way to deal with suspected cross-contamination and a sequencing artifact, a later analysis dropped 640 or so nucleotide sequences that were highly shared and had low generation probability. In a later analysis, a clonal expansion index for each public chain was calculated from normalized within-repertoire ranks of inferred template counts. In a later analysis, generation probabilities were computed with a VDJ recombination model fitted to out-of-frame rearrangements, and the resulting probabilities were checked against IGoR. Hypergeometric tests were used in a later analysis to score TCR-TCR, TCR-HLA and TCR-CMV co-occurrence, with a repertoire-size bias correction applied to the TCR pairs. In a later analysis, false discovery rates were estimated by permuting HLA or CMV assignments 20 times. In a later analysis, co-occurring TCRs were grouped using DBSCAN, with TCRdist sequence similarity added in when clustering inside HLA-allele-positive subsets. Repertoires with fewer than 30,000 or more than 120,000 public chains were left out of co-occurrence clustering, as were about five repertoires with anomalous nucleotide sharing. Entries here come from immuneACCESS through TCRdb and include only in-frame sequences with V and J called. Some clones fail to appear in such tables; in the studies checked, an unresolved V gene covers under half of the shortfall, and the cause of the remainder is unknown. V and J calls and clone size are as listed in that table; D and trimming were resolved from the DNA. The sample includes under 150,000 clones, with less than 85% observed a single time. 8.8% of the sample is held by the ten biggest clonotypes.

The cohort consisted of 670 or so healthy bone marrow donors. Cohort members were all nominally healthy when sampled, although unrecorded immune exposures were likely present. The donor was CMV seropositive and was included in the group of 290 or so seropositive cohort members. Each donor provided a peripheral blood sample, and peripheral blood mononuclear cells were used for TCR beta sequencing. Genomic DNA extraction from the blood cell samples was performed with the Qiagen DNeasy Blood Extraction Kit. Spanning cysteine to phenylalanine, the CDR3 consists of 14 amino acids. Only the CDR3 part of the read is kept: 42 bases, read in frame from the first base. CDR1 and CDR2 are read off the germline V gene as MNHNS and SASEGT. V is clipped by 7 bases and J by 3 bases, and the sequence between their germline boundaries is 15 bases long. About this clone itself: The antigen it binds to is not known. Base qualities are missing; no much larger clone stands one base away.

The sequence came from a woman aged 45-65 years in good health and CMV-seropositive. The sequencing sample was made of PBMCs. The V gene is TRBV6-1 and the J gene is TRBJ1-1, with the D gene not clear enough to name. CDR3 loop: CASTTLGGYTEAFF. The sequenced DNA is TGTGCCAGCACTACCCTCGGCGGCTACACTGAAGCTTTCTTT.